These 14 T cell receptor beta chains were sequenced from one sample in a study of T cells in narcolepsy. Sequenced by immunoSEQ multiplex PCR; TCRdb stores in-frame clones only, minus some. The data hold about 40,000 clones, with about 91% observed a single time. Specimen: CD45RA- memory CD4+ T cells from PBMCs. These receptors were obtained from a human donor with narcolepsy.

CDR3 DNA: TGTGCCTGGACGGCGGGAACCTTCTCTGGGGCCAACGTCCTGACTTTC. Protein product: CAWTAGTFSGANVLTF. The chain employs TRBV30 and TRBJ2-6, with D possibly being TRBD2 (6 bases). V was pared by 4 bases and J by 0 bases, with 13 bases between. The germline V gene has CDR1 GTSNPN and CDR2 SVGIG (reference sequence). The CDR3 is 16 amino acids.

This chain joins TRBV9 and TRBJ2-1, with 8 bases identical to TRBD2. V shed 3 bases and J 3 bases; nucleotides not matched to a gene: 11. The CDR3 contains 17 residues. Per the germline V gene, CDR1 is SGDLS and CDR2 is YYNGEE. For the CDR3, the DNA is TGTGCCAGCAGCGGCGGTGAGGGACTAGGAGACTACAATGAGCAGTTCTTC. Translated, it gives CASSGGEGLGDYNEQFF.

This clone was observed once. The rearrangement joins TRBV11-2 to TRBJ2-3; D might be TRBD2 (7 bases). V dropped 6 bases and J dropped 8 bases, with 18 bases sitting between them. This CDR3 is 14 amino acids long. CDR1 and CDR2 from the germline V gene are SGHAT and FQNNGV. DNA of the CDR3: TGTGCCAGCAGTGGCGGCGGGGGCATGAGTACGCAGTATTTT. This sequence encodes CASSGGGGMSTQYF.

The rearrangement uses TRBV15 and TRBJ2-5; 9 bases line up with TRBD2. TRBJ2-7 matches the DNA end more closely, so the J call is doubtful. CDR1 and CDR2 (germline): LNHNV, YYDKDF (reference sequence). The CDR3 contains 14 residues. CDR3 protein: CATSRVAGDHEQYF. CDR3 DNA sequence: TGTGCCACCAGCAGAGTAGCGGGAGACCACGAGCAGTACTTC.

The chain uses TRBV7-9 and TRBJ2-1; 9 bases map to TRBD2. Germline loops: CDR1 SEHNR, CDR2 FQNEAQ (reference sequence). The CDR3 has 16 residues. The V and J ends lost 1 base and 5 bases, in that order; junction bases with no gene match: 6. DNA for the CDR3: TGTGCCAGCAGCTTAGACTTAGCGGGAGCGGACAATGAGCAGTTCTTC. This encodes CASSLDLAGADNEQFF.

In nucleotides, the CDR3 is TGTGCCATCCTGGGACATAATAGCAATCAGCCCCAGCATTTT. Its translation is CAILGHNSNQPQHF. The V and J genes are TRBV6-6 and TRBJ1-5, with D tentatively TRBD1 (6 bases). V dropped 10 bases and J dropped 0 bases, with 13 bases sitting between them. The length of the CDR3 is 14 residues. CDR1 is MNHNY and CDR2 is SVGAGI in the germline V gene (reference sequence).

CDR3 nucleotides: TGTGCCAGCAGCTCGCTCCGTGGGGACGAGCAGTTCTTC. Its translation: CASSSLRGDEQFF. V is TRBV7-8 and J is TRBJ2-1; the D gene could be TRBD1 or TRBD2 (5 bases each). Per germline, CDR1 SGHVS and CDR2 FQNEAQ. V lost 4 bases, J lost 10 bases, and 14 bases lay in between. CDR3 length equals 13 residues.

The genes are TRBV5-7 and TRBJ1-1, with unresolved D. TRBV5-7 is identified as an open reading frame with a role that is uncertain. Trimming shortened V by 1 base and J by 2 bases, and 9 bases separated the two germline ends. The CDR3 is made up of 14 amino acids. DNA for the CDR3: TGTGCCAGCAGCTTGAGGCAGGTCAACACTGAAGCTTTCTTT. It translates to CASSLRQVNTEAFF.

This chain connects TRBV18 to TRBJ1-4, with 10 positions matching TRBD1. V was pared by 3 bases and J by 11 bases, with 6 bases of the junction left unmatched. The germline V gene has CDR1 KGHSH and CDR2 LQKENI. The CDR3 extends over 14 amino acids. This CDR3 reads CASSPDLGQGKLFF. CDR3 bases: TGTGCCAGCTCACCGGACTTGGGACAGGGGAAACTGTTTTTT.

This chain uses TRBV5-5 with TRBJ2-2, with 8 bases that match TRBD2. The germline gives CDR1 SGHKS, CDR2 YYEKEE (reference sequence). V lost 3 bases, J lost 7 bases, and 8 bases stayed unmatched. This CDR3 contains 15 residues. For the CDR3, the DNA is TGTGCCAGCAGCTCAGCGGGAGTCGTTTTCGGGGAGCTGTTTTTT. It specifies CASSSAGVVFGELFF.

V is TRBV5-1 and J is TRBJ1-4; TRBD1 might be the D (5 bases). The CDR3 runs to 14 residues. V was clipped by 2 bases and J by 5 bases, with 10 bases between them. The V gene's germline CDR1 is SGHRS and CDR2 YFSETQ. CDR3 DNA: TGCGCCAGCAGCTTCCAGGGACTCAATGAAAAACTGTTTTTT. Amino acids: CASSFQGLNEKLFF.

This sequence joins TRBV11-3 and TRBJ2-1; 7 bases are shared with TRBD1. Germline assignment: CDR1 SGHNT and CDR2 YENEEA. After removal of 6 bases from V and 4 bases from J, the junction contained 6 bases not matched to a gene. The CDR3 extends over 14 amino acids. In DNA form, the CDR3 reads TGTGCCAGCAGTCGCAGGACAGGTTACAATGAGCAGTTCTTC. This encodes CASSRRTGYNEQFF. The whole variable domain, filled in from reference TRBV11-3 and TRBJ2-1, reads EAGVVQSPRYKIIEKKQPVAFWCNPISGHNTLYWYLQNLGQGPELLIRYENEEAVDDSQLPKDRFSAERLKGVDSTLKIQPAELGDSAVYLCASSRRTGYNEQFFGPGTRLTVL.

CDR3 amino acids: CASSAQGAVYEQYF. The CDR3 bases are TGTGCCAGCAGCGCACAGGGGGCTGTCTACGAGCAGTACTTC. V is TRBV11-2 and J is TRBJ2-7; TRBD1 matches 9 bases. The CDR3 extends over 14 amino acids. After removal of 5 bases from V and 3 bases from J, the junction contained 5 bases not matched to a gene. CDR1 is SGHAT and CDR2 is FQNNGV in the germline V gene. The entire variable domain, with the rest obtained from reference TRBV11-2 and TRBJ2-7, is as follows: EAGVAQSPRYKIIEKRQSVAFWCNPISGHATLYWYQQILGQGPKLLIQFQNNGVVDDSQLPKDRFSAERLKGVDSTLKIQPAKLEDSAVYLCASSAQGAVYEQYFGPGTRLTVT.

J is TRBJ1-4 and V is TRBV15, with D tentatively TRBD1 (6 bases). This CDR3 region has 15 residues. V lost 3 bases, J lost 2 bases, and 10 bases lay in between. Per germline, CDR1 LNHNV and CDR2 YYDKDF (reference sequence). The CDR3 coding sequence is TGTGCCACCAGCAGGCACACAGGGACTAATGAAAAACTGTTTTTT. Protein product: CATSRHTGTNEKLFF.